Below, 10 T cell receptor beta chains from the same sample are listed, as sequenced in a study of T cells in Graves' hyperthyroidism and ophthalmopathy. Researchers amplified the TCR beta CDR3 regions from RNA transcripts. Using the HTBI primer set, a first-round RT-PCR was run on the TCR CDR3. A single record per CDR3 protein comes from TCRdb applying MiXCR to the multiplex PCR reads. The repertoire holds roughly 380,000 distinct CDR3 sequences, with about 18% as singletons. Sequences were obtained from blood. The receptors come from a woman aged 18-35 years with Graves' hyperthyroidism.

The sample holds a few counts of this clonotype. The chain couples TRBV12-3 or TRBV12-4 to TRBJ1-6; D call uncertain. CDR3 size: 15 residues. V lost 1 base, J lost 9 bases, and 13 bases lay in between. CDR3 sequence reads: CASSLEGIGSSPLHF. The CDR3 DNA reads as TGTGCCAGCAGTTTAGAGGGAATTGGGAGTTCACCCCTCCACTTT.

V usage is TRBV7-3 and J usage is TRBJ2-2, with D unresolved. The ends were cut back, 4 bases at V and 3 bases at J, with 12 bases in the middle. Germline assignment: CDR1 SGHTA and CDR2 FQGTGA. This CDR3 comprises 15 residues. The CDR3 is CASSSKVWDTGELFF. As DNA, the CDR3 is TGTGCCAGCAGCTCGAAGGTGTGGGACACCGGGGAGCTGTTTTTT.

The chain has TRBV6-1 and TRBJ2-7; D possibly matches TRBD1 or TRBD2 (6 bases each). The CDR3 is 16 residues long. Trimming took off 5 bases at V and 3 bases at J, with 20 bases between the two ends. CDR1 MNHNS and CDR2 SASEGT come from the germline V gene. The CDR3 bases are TGTGCCAGCAGTAAAGGTAGCGGACAGAGCCTCTACGAGCAGTACTTC. Amino acid sequence: CASSKGSGQSLYEQYF.

This clonotype appeared many times. The rearrangement uses TRBV12-3 or TRBV12-4 and TRBJ2-7, with TRBD2 as a possible D gene (6 bases). The CDR3 is 13 residues long. The V gene lost 5 bases and the J gene lost 3 bases, with 11 bases spanning the gap. CDR3 in amino acids: CASSARLDYEQYF. Written as DNA, the CDR3 is TGTGCCAGCAGTGCCCGACTAGACTACGAGCAGTACTTC.

This chain links TRBV6-5 with TRBJ2-5, with D perhaps TRBD2 (5 bases). This CDR3 is 14 amino acids long. Looked up from germline, CDR1 is MNHEY and CDR2 is SVGAGI. Trimming cost V 2 bases and J 3 bases, with 10 bases left between them. The DNA of the CDR3 is TGTGCCAGCAGTTACGGGAGTGGGAAAGAGACCCAGTACTTC. This encodes CASSYGSGKETQYF.

This clonotype was seen repeatedly, ten times or more. The V gene is TRBV19, the J gene TRBJ2-7, with D uncertain. CDR1 and CDR2 (germline): LNHDA, SQIVND (reference sequence). The CDR3 loop spans 17 amino acids. V gave up 3 bases and J gave up 0 bases, with 18 bases separating them. The CDR3 is CASSIPTATPSSYEQYF. CDR3 DNA sequence: TGTGCCAGTAGTATCCCGACCGCGACGCCAAGCTCCTACGAGCAGTACTTC.

About this clonotype: A read error may explain this, as a much larger clone is one base away. The genes are TRBV11-2 and TRBJ2-2; 8 bases fit TRBD1. Germline loops: CDR1 SGHAT, CDR2 FQNNGV. V trimming: 5 bases; J trimming: 3 bases; junction bases outside the gene matches: 14. The CDR3 sequence is 18 residues long. The CDR3 region has the DNA TGTGCCAGCAGCCTCTCGGCCCGGAGGGACAGGTACACCGGGGAGCTGTTTTTT. The encoded protein is CASSLSARRDRYTGELFF.

This clonotype was seen at least ten times. V gene TRBV28 combines with J gene TRBJ1-2; no clear D gene. Germline CDR1 MDHEN, CDR2 SYDVKM. Between the trimmed V and J ends, which lost 5 bases and 10 bases, there was a span of 17 bases. This CDR3 contains 13 residues. The CDR3, as DNA: TGTGCCAGCAGTCTCCCGAGGATCAGTGTCTACACCTTC. Translation: CASSLPRISVYTF.

This clonotype was seen ten or more times. The J gene is TRBJ2-5, the V gene TRBV5-1, with TRBD1 as a possible D gene (5 bases). V was clipped by 4 bases and J by 1 base, with 11 bases between them. The CDR3 loop spans 14 amino acids. In germline, CDR1 is SGHRS, CDR2 YFSETQ. The CDR3 loop is CASSLGQAQETQYF. CDR3 bases: TGCGCCAGCAGCCTCGGACAAGCCCAAGAGACCCAGTACTTC.

The rearrangement links TRBV5-5 to TRBJ2-4; 7 bases are a match to TRBD1. CDR3 length equals 14 residues. J was trimmed by 3 bases and V by 3 bases; bases with no gene match: 3. Germline values: CDR1 SGHKS, CDR2 YYEKEE (reference sequence). The CDR3 nucleotides are TGTGCCAGCAGCTCCACAGGGGTCAAAAACATTCAGTACTTC. This gives the protein CASSSTGVKNIQYF.